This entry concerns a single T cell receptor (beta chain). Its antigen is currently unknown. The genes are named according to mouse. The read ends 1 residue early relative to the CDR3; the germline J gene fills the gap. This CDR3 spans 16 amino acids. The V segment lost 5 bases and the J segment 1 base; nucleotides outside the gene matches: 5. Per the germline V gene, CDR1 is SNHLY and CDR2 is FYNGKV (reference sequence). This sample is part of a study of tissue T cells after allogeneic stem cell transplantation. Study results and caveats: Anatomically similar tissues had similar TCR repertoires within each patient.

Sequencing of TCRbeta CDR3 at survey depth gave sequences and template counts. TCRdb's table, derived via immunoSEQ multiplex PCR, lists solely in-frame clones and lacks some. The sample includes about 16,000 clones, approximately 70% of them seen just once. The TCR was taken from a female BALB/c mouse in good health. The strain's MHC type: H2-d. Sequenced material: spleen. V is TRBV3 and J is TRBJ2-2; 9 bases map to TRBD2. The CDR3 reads CASSADWGLNTGQLYF. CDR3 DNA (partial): TGTGCCAGCAGCGCCGACTGGGGGTTAAACACCGGGCAGCTCTAC. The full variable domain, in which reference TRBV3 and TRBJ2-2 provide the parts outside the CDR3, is GPKVLQIPSHQIIDMGQMVTLNCDPVSNHLYFYWYKQILGQQMEFLVNFYNGKVMEKSKLFKDQFSVERPDGSYFTLKIQPTALEDSAVYFCASSADWGLNTGQLYFGEGSKLTVL.